Below are 25 T cell receptor beta chains sequenced from a single sample in a study of CD8 T cells in Susac syndrome. cDNA came from about 0.5 to 1 ug RNA primed by random hexamers. TCRdb independently ran MiXCR on the immunoSEQ multiplex PCR reads; one entry per CDR3 protein. The data contain under 200,000 distinct CDR3 sequences, approximately 95% of them singletons. The sample taken for sequencing was CD8+ T cells from PBMCs. These receptors were collected from a human donor with multiple sclerosis.

J is TRBJ1-5 and V is TRBV3-1; D is unclear. CDR1 is LGHDT and CDR2 is YNNKEL in the germline V gene (reference sequence). Trimming removed 0 bases at V and 1 base at J, with 10 bases between. This CDR3 is built from 16 residues. This chain's CDR3 is CASSQDFAYSNQPQHF. The CDR3 nucleotides are TGTGCCAGCAGCCAAGATTTTGCATACAGCAATCAGCCCCAGCATTTT. The whole variable domain, remainder taken from reference TRBV3-1 and TRBJ1-5, is DTAVSQTPKYLVTQMGNDKSIKCEQNLGHDTMYWYKQDSKKFLKIMFSYNNKELIINETVPNRFSPKSPDKAHLNLHINSLELGDSAVYFCASSQDFAYSNQPQHFGDGTRLSIL.

The table lists this clonotype with a few counts. This sequence joins TRBV7-9 and TRBJ2-7; 8 bases align to TRBD1. The CDR3 covers 12 residues. Trimming cost V 3 bases and J 5 bases; bases outside gene matches: 0. Germline CDR1 and CDR2: SEHNR and FQNEAQ (reference sequence). DNA of the CDR3: TGTGCCAGCAGCTTGACAGGGGACGAGCAGTACTTC. This encodes CASSLTGDEQYF.

CDR3 in DNA: TGTGCCAGCAGTTTAGCCCCGGGACAGATTAACTATGGCTACACCTTC. It yields the protein CASSLAPGQINYGYTF. The V and J genes are TRBV12-3 or TRBV12-4 and TRBJ1-2; TRBD1 matches at 7 bases. The length of the CDR3 is 16 residues. J was trimmed by 1 base and V by 0 bases; bases with no gene match: 5.

This rearrangement joins TRBV6-5 to TRBJ2-5, with D perhaps TRBD1 (6 bases). Germline loops: CDR1 MNHEY, CDR2 SVGAGI. Deletions cut 2 bases from V and 3 bases from J, with 13 bases between. The CDR3 spans 15 residues. CDR3 nucleotide sequence: TGTGCCAGCAGTTACGGGGTGGGGGCCAAAGAGACCCAGTACTTC. Translation: CASSYGVGAKETQYF.

The CDR3 sequence: CASSPRKNQPQHF. CDR3 bases: TGCGCCAGCAGCCCTCGTAAAAATCAGCCCCAGCATTTT. The chain uses TRBV4-1 and TRBJ1-5; unclear D gene. Germline values: CDR1 MGHRA, CDR2 YSYEKL. This CDR3 has 13 amino acids. Trimming stripped 4 bases from V and 4 bases from J, with 8 bases between.

This chain connects TRBV20-1 to TRBJ2-5; D assignment may be TRBD1 or TRBD2 (5 bases each). Germline CDR1 is DFQATT and CDR2 is SNEGSKA (reference sequence). The ends were cut back, 0 bases at V and 5 bases at J, with 16 bases in the middle. This CDR3 contains 15 residues. CDR3 nucleotide sequence: TGCAGTGCTAGAGATCTGGGGGAGCCCCCGGAGACCCAGTACTTC. The encoded protein is CSARDLGEPPETQYF.

This clonotype was counted a single time. The J gene is TRBJ2-1, the V gene TRBV29-1; D may be TRBD1 (6 bases). The CDR3 extends over 13 amino acids. Germline V lookup: CDR1 SQVTM, CDR2 ANQGSEA. V was clipped by 7 bases and J by 3 bases, with 13 bases between them. The CDR3 spells CSAIRTDYNEQFF. CDR3 nucleotides: TGCAGCGCAATTCGGACAGACTACAATGAGCAGTTCTTC.

The rearrangement links TRBV29-1 to TRBJ1-2, with unresolved D. This CDR3 spans 14 amino acids. CDR1 SQVTM and CDR2 ANQGSEA come from the germline V gene. Trimming cost V 4 bases and J 7 bases, with 19 bases left between them. CDR3 in DNA: TGCAGCGTTGCCCGACAAGAGGCCGCCAGTGGCTACACCTTC. It codes for CSVARQEAASGYTF.

The chain employs TRBV20-1 and TRBJ1-5; D remains ambiguous. CDR1 and CDR2 (germline): DFQATT, SNEGSKA (reference sequence). V was cut by 8 bases and J by 5 bases, with 13 bases left in between. The CDR3 covers 12 residues. CDR3 amino acids: CSLDRGHQPQHF. The CDR3 coding sequence is TGCAGTTTGGACCGAGGACATCAGCCCCAGCATTTT.

The rearrangement joins TRBV2 to TRBJ1-6; 7 positions match TRBD1. The V segment lost 5 bases and the J segment 8 bases; nucleotides outside the gene matches: 12. The CDR3 is 16 amino acids. The germline V gene encodes CDR1 SNHLY and CDR2 FYNNEI. CDR3 DNA: TGTGCCAGCAGTCCACAGGGGTTTCGATTAGATTCACCCCTCCACTTT. This gives the protein CASSPQGFRLDSPLHF.

CDR3 loop: CASSQGMTLEYEQYF. CDR3 coding DNA: TGCGCCAGCAGCCAAGGTATGACCCTCGAATACGAGCAGTACTTC. The chain has TRBV4-1 and TRBJ2-7; D is ambiguous. In germline, CDR1 is MGHRA, CDR2 YSYEKL. The length of the CDR3 is 15 residues. Trimming cost V 1 base and J 4 bases, with 14 bases left between them.

CDR3 nucleotides: TGTGCCAGCAGCTGGCAGGGAGTGATCTCTGGGGCCAACGTCCTGACTTTC. It yields the protein CASSWQGVISGANVLTF. The V and J genes are TRBV5-6 and TRBJ2-6; the D gene could be TRBD1 or TRBD2 (5 bases each). Germline V CDR1 and CDR2: SGHDT, YYEEEE. V lost 3 bases to trimming and J lost 0 bases, with 13 bases between them. The CDR3 loop spans 17 amino acids.

The rearrangement uses TRBV6-5 and TRBJ2-5; D call uncertain. The CDR3 covers 15 residues. The V end was cut by 5 bases, the J end by 4 bases, with 17 bases between. Germline assignment: CDR1 MNHEY and CDR2 SVGAGI. CDR3 loop: CASSPNSGNGETQYF. CDR3 nucleotide sequence: TGTGCCAGCAGTCCCAACAGTGGGAACGGAGAGACCCAGTACTTC.

The genes are TRBV12-3 or TRBV12-4 and TRBJ2-3, with no clear D. This CDR3 region has 12 residues. The V end was cut by 3 bases, the J end by 4 bases, with 5 bases between. The CDR3 DNA follows: TGTGCCAGCAGTTTCAGTTCAGATACGCAGTATTTT. Its translation is CASSFSSDTQYF.

The chain links TRBV20-1 to TRBJ1-1, with no clear D. Germline assignment: CDR1 DFQATT and CDR2 SNEGSKA (reference sequence). The CDR3 has 13 residues. The V gene lost 3 bases and the J gene lost 3 bases, with 11 bases spanning the gap. The CDR3 loop reads CSASLRRDTEAFF. CDR3 nucleotides: TGCAGTGCTAGTCTCCGGAGGGACACTGAAGCTTTCTTT.

The gene calls are TRBV3-1 and TRBJ2-5, with D unresolved. The ends were cut back, 1 base at V and 9 bases at J, with 9 bases in the middle. This CDR3 has 12 residues. The germline CDR1 and CDR2 sequences are LGHDT and YNNKEL (reference sequence). This CDR3 reads CASSQVPPAQYF. DNA of the CDR3: TGTGCCAGCAGCCAAGTACCGCCGGCCCAGTACTTC.

This chain connects TRBV3-1 to TRBJ2-5; D gene ambiguous. Germline CDR1 reads LGHDT; CDR2 reads YNNKEL (reference sequence). The CDR3 length is 13 residues. V lost 7 bases and J 5 bases, leaving 14 bases between the germline ends. CDR3 loop: CASKTVEGETQYF. As DNA, the CDR3 is TGTGCCAGCAAGACGGTAGAAGGGGAGACCCAGTACTTC.

This rearrangement joins TRBV28 to TRBJ2-7, with D perhaps matching TRBD1 (5 bases). Trimming took 5 bases from V and 6 from J, leaving 11 bases between them. The CDR3 has 12 amino acids. CDR1 and CDR2 (germline): MDHEN, SYDVKM. DNA for the CDR3: TGTGCCAGCAGTAGACTGGGGCCCGAGCAGTACTTC. Its translation is CASSRLGPEQYF.

The genes are TRBV20-1 and TRBJ1-2; tentative D call: TRBD1 (5 bases). The V gene's germline CDR1 is DFQATT and CDR2 SNEGSKA (reference sequence). This CDR3 contains 16 residues. The ends were cut back, 2 bases at V and 5 bases at J, with 21 bases in the middle. The CDR3, as DNA: TGCAGTGCTAGATTCCCTAATCCCTTGGGGCGGTATGGCTACACCTTC. Amino acids: CSARFPNPLGRYGYTF.

This clonotype showed up just a few times. The rearrangement uses TRBV12-3 or TRBV12-4 and TRBJ2-7, with D perhaps matching TRBD2 (6 bases). V gave up 3 bases and J gave up 6 bases, with 12 bases separating them. The CDR3 has 13 residues. CDR3 amino acids: CASSLGGPIEQYF. The CDR3 DNA reads TGTGCCAGCAGTTTGGGGGGTCCTATCGAGCAGTACTTC.

The V call is TRBV21-1, the J call TRBJ2-3; the D call in the table, TRBD2, was not verified against the DNA. TRBV21-1 is recorded as a pseudogene. The CDR3 is made up of 12 amino acids. The CDR3 loop is CASSKMAGTQYF. CDR3 sequence (DNA): TGTGCCAGCAGCAAAATGGCGGGTACGCAGTATTTT.

This chain uses TRBV9 with TRBJ2-5; possibly TRBD1 for D (6 bases). The CDR3 is made up of 15 amino acids. V was clipped by 2 bases and J by 4 bases, with 15 bases between them. Germline CDR1 and CDR2: SGDLS and YYNGEE. The CDR3 is CASSVAGVTGETQYF. The CDR3, as DNA: TGTGCCAGCAGCGTGGCAGGGGTTACGGGAGAGACCCAGTACTTC.

This rearrangement joins TRBV13 to TRBJ2-1; the match to TRBD2 covers 8 bases. The germline CDR1 and CDR2 sequences are PRHDT and FYEKMQ (reference sequence). The CDR3 spans 14 residues. Germline trimming cut 3 bases from V and 2 bases from J; bases unmatched to any gene: 0. The CDR3 reads CASSLREAYNEQFF. CDR3 bases: TGTGCCAGCAGCTTGCGGGAGGCCTACAATGAGCAGTTCTTC. The complete variable domain, with remaining parts taken from reference TRBV13 and TRBJ2-1, reads AAGVIQSPRHLIKEKRETATLKCYPIPRHDTVYWYQQGPGQDPQFLISFYEKMQSDKGSIPDRFSAQQFSDYHSELNMSSLELGDSALYFCASSLREAYNEQFFGPGTRLTVL.

This clonotype was observed a single time. This chain joins TRBV6-1 and TRBJ1-2; 7 bases align to TRBD1. With V trimmed by 6 bases and J by 4 bases, 8 bases remained unmatched. The CDR3 consists of 14 residues. Germline CDR1 reads MNHNS; CDR2 reads SASEGT. CDR3 DNA: TGTGCCAGCAGCTCGGGACAGAGCTTCTATGGCTACACCTTC. This gives the protein CASSSGQSFYGYTF.

The chain couples TRBV28 to TRBJ2-7; tentative D call: TRBD1 (5 bases). Germline values: CDR1 MDHEN, CDR2 SYDVKM. CDR3 size: 14 residues. The ends were cut back, 2 bases at V and 2 bases at J, with 10 bases in the middle. The chain's CDR3 is CASSLGADTYEQYF. DNA for the CDR3: TGTGCCAGCAGTTTAGGGGCAGACACCTACGAGCAGTACTTC.